The TCR beta chain described here comes from a study of blood T cell repertoires in COVID-19. Germline loops: CDR1 SGHTA, CDR2 FQGNSA. Trimming took 5 bases from V and 7 from J, leaving 18 bases between them. The CDR3 is 14 amino acids. Here immunoSEQ multiplex PCR was the method, and the copy in TCRdb shows in-frame clones only, minus some. The top ten clones hold about 2.9% of a sample with about 360,000 clones, around nine tenths of them seen once. V and J are TRBV7-2 and TRBJ2-7; D is undetermined. The sequence came from a human donor in a cohort sampled during active COVID-19. What was sequenced was peripheral blood. DNA of the CDR3: TGTGCCAGCAGCCAAATGGAGAGTGCTTGGGAGCAGTACTTC. Its protein is CASSQMESAWEQYF.